The clone carrying this T cell receptor (beta chain) has just a few counts. What it binds is not known. The sample belongs to a study of T-cell memory formation after mild COVID-19. Study at large: Clustering of TCRs was largely donor specific.

Trimming took 3 bases from V and 2 from J, leaving 14 bases between them. Germline V gene lookup returns CDR1 SGHRS and CDR2 YFSETQ. This CDR3 contains 15 residues. TCR alpha and TCR beta cDNA libraries carrying sample barcodes and UMIs came from 5'RACE with constant-segment primers. One entry per CDR3 protein, called by TCRdb with MiXCR from the 5' RACE reads. The sample carries about 610,000 distinct CDR3 sequences, around 16% recorded once. Study-wide results and caveats: The main location of contracting CD4+ clones was CM and EM, and that of contracting CD8+ clones was EMRA. The appearance of some responding clones in pre-infection memory suggested that cross-reactive memory joined.

Material: PBMCs or a T cell subset sorted from them (not recorded which). This chain connects TRBV5-1 to TRBJ1-1, with D perhaps TRBD1 (6 bases). This TCR came from an adult woman who had mild COVID-19 (a few samples of this study predate the infection). Cell type and time point are not known. The CDR3 spells CASSWLTGANTEAFF. The CDR3 nucleotides read TGCGCCAGCAGCTGGCTGACAGGAGCAAACACTGAAGCTTTCTTT.